This is a list of T cell receptor beta chains from one sample in a study of blood T cell repertoires in COVID-19. The method was immunoSEQ multiplex PCR; TCRdb's version includes in-frame clones alone and lacks a portion of them. In the table there are some 350,000 clones, around 90% of which are singletons. Sequenced sample: peripheral blood. The receptor set was obtained from a woman in her twenties or thirties with COVID-19, enrolled during active disease. CDR3s include the opening cysteine and the closing phenylalanine or tryptophan. Fields, in order: clone size, J gene, V gene, D gene, CDR3 DNA, CDR3 protein. D genes are given only for firm matches. Expanded clones get a size class; other rows say once, few or many, or leave the size out.

. TRBJ1-2 TRBV24-1 . TGTGCCACCAGTGATTCTTATGGCTACACCTTC CATSDSYGYTF
. TRBJ1-1 TRBV4-3 . TGCGCCAGCAGCCAAGAAATAATGGGGAGGGGAAAGAACACTGAAGCTTTCTTT CASSQEIMGRGKNTEAFF
. TRBJ2-5 TRBV27 . TGTGCCAGCAGTTTATCCCTCGGGAGTTCGGTAGAGACCCAGTACTTC CASSLSLGSSVETQYF
. TRBJ2-1 TRBV30 . TGTGCCTGGAGTGTACAGACTAGTGGAGAGCAGTTCTTC CAWSVQTSGEQFF
. TRBJ2-3 TRBV6-5 . TGTGCCACCAAAAGGGAGACAGATACGCAGTATTTT CATKRETDTQYF
. TRBJ2-5 TRBV2 . TGTGCCAGCAGCGGAGGGGGCGGGAGGCAAGAGACCCAGTACTTC CASSGGGGRQETQYF
. TRBJ2-1 TRBV9 TRBD1 TGTGCCAGCAGCGTAGGGGTCTATCGGGGACAGAATGAGCAGTTCTTC CASSVGVYRGQNEQFF
. TRBJ1-2 TRBV5-4 . TGTGCCAGCAGCTTAGACTCTAACTATGGCTACACCTTC CASSLDSNYGYTF
once TRBJ1-2 TRBV27 TRBD1 TGTGCCAGCAGTCCCTGGACAGGGGACTATGGCTACACCTTC CASSPWTGDYGYTF
. TRBJ2-5 TRBV4-2 . TGTGCCAGCAGCCAAGGGGAAGGGGCAGAGACCCAGTACTTC CASSQGEGAETQYF
once TRBJ1-1 TRBV28 . TGTGCCAGCACCGGGGGGTATTGGGGCACTGAAGCTTTCTTT CASTGGYWGTEAFF
. TRBJ2-1 TRBV24-1 TRBD1 TGTGCCACCAGTGATACCTCGGACAGGGCCAATGAGCAGTTCTTC CATSDTSDRANEQFF
. TRBJ2-1 TRBV11-2 . TGTGCCAGCAGCCCCGGGACTTACAATGAGCAGTTCTTC CASSPGTYNEQFF
. TRBJ2-3 TRBV28 . TGTGCCAGCAGTTCTCTGAAACTGAACACAGATACGCAGTATTTT CASSSLKLNTDTQYF
. TRBJ1-5 TRBV12-3/TRBV12-4 . TGTGCCAGCAGCCCGGGAGGACCCCCCCAGCATTTT CASSPGGPPQHF
. TRBJ2-3 TRBV6-2/TRBV6-3 TRBD1 TGTGCCAGCAGTTACCGGGACAGGAGGGAAGATACGCAGTATTTT CASSYRDRREDTQYF
. TRBJ1-2 TRBV5-4 . TGTGCCAGCAGCTTGGGGCGGGGGGGGCGAGACTATGGCTACACCTTC CASSLGRGGRDYGYTF
. TRBJ2-2 TRBV7-2 . TGTGCCAGCAGAGGCGGAAACACCGGGGAGCTGTTTTTT CASRGGNTGELFF
once TRBJ1-5 TRBV28 . TGTGCCAGCAGACTTGGGGCAGGGGGCAATCAGCCCCAGCATTTT CASRLGAGGNQPQHF
. TRBJ1-2 TRBV5-1 TRBD1 TGCGCCAGCAGTCATAATAACAGGGGTGGTGGCTACACCTTC CASSHNNRGGGYTF
. TRBJ2-2 TRBV4-2 TRBD1 TGTGCCAGCAGCCAATCTGCCGGGACAGGGACCCCCGGGGAGCTGTTTTTT CASSQSAGTGTPGELFF
. TRBJ2-6 TRBV4-3 TRBD1 TGCGCCAGCAGTCTTAGACCGGGACAGGGGGGCTCTGGGGCCAACGTCCTGACTTTC CASSLRPGQGGSGANVLTF
. TRBJ1-6 TRBV7-2 . TGTGCCAGCAGCTTACAGGGGTCTAATTCACCCCTCCACTTT CASSLQGSNSPLHF
. TRBJ2-6 TRBV28 TRBD1 TGTGCCAGCGGTCGGGACAGTGTCTCTGGGGCCAACGTCCTGACTTTC CASGRDSVSGANVLTF
. TRBJ1-2 TRBV5-1 . TGCGCCAGCCATTCCGGGGATATGGGTGGCTACACCTTC CASHSGDMGGYTF
. TRBJ2-5 TRBV19 . TGTGCCAGTACCACGACCGGGGGACTCTTTAACTTC CASTTTGGLFNF
. TRBJ2-1 TRBV3-1/TRBV3-2 TRBD2 TGTGCCAGCAGCCAGGGACTAGCCTTGGGTGAGCAGTTCTTC CASSQGLALGEQFF
once TRBJ2-3 TRBV4-2 TRBD2 TGTGCCAGCAGCCAAGATATGCGGACTAGTCTGAATACGCAGTATTTT CASSQDMRTSLNTQYF
. TRBJ2-1 TRBV7-2 . TGTGCCAGCAGCTTCGTTTCGGGTGGCAATGAGCAGTTCTTC CASSFVSGGNEQFF
. TRBJ1-2 TRBV11-2 . TGTGCCAGCAGCTCAAGGACTGGCTGGTATGGCTACACCTTC CASSSRTGWYGYTF
. TRBJ2-7 TRBV4-3 TRBD2 TGCGCCAGCAGCCAAGTTCCAGCGGGGGTGTCGGGCGAGCAGTACTTC CASSQVPAGVSGEQYF
. TRBJ2-2 TRBV30 TRBD2 TGTGCCTGGTGGTATCGGGGGGAGAGCACCGGGGAGCTGTTTTTT CAWWYRGESTGELFF
. TRBJ2-2 TRBV7-9 TRBD2 TGTGCCAGCAGCTTATTCGAACTAGCGGACACCGGGGAGCTGTTTTTT CASSLFELADTGELFF
. TRBJ2-2 TRBV5-1 TRBD2 TGCGCCAGCAGCTTGGCGGGAGGGACCGGGGAGCTGTTTTTT CASSLAGGTGELFF
. TRBJ2-5 TRBV5-1 . TGCGCCAGCAGGGGTAAAACTAGAGTGGAGACCCAGTACTTC CASRGKTRVETQYF
once TRBJ1-2 TRBV5-1 . TGCGCCAGCAGCCGAGGGAATACCTATGGCTACACCTTC CASSRGNTYGYTF
. TRBJ1-4 TRBV7-6 . TGTGCCAGCAGCCCTGGACAGAGGGAAAAACTGTTTTTT CASSPGQREKLFF
. TRBJ1-1 TRBV27 . TGTGCCAGCAGTTGGGGGGTGGGGCTGAACACTGAAGCTTTCTTT CASSWGVGLNTEAFF
. TRBJ1-5 TRBV21-1 . TGTGCCAGCAGAAGGGGAGGGGCTGCTACTCAGCCCCAGCATTTT CASRRGGAATQPQHF
once TRBJ2-1 TRBV27 TRBD2 TGTGCCAGCAGTTTGGGGGGTTATAGCGGGGGCCCACTCTCCTACAATGAGCAGTTCTTC CASSLGGYSGGPLSYNEQFF
. TRBJ1-1 TRBV14 . TGTGCCAGCAGCCAAGAAAAGTTTGAGAGGGGACAAAAGGCTGAAGCTTTCTTT CASSQEKFERGQKAEAFF
. TRBJ2-7 TRBV28 TRBD1 TGTGCCAGCAGTTATGGAGGACAGGGCTGGTACGAGCAGTACTTC CASSYGGQGWYEQYF
. TRBJ1-1 TRBV27 . TGTGCCAGCAGTTTAGGGGGCTGGGGTGAAGCTTTCTTT CASSLGGWGEAFF
. TRBJ1-5 TRBV19 . TGTGCCAGTGGAAACAGAGATCAGCCCCAGCATTTT CASGNRDQPQHF
. TRBJ2-1 TRBV27 TRBD2 TGTGCCAGCAGTTTATCAGGGACTAGCGAGTACAATGAGCAGTTCTTC CASSLSGTSEYNEQFF
. TRBJ2-5 TRBV24-1 TRBD2 TGTGCCACCAGTGACCAGCGGGAGGCCCGGGTGGCCCAGTACTTC CATSDQREARVAQYF
. TRBJ2-1 TRBV6-1 TRBD2 TGTGCCAGCAGTGAAGCGAGGGGACTAGCGTCCAATGAGCAGTTCTTC CASSEARGLASNEQFF
. TRBJ2-3 TRBV11-3 . TGTGCCAGCAGCTTACGACTAGGCGGCACAGATACGCAGTATTTT CASSLRLGGTDTQYF
. TRBJ1-5 TRBV27 TRBD1 TGTGCCAGCAGTCCCAATATAGCAGGGGGGCAGCCCCAGCATTTT CASSPNIAGGQPQHF
. TRBJ2-4 TRBV11-2 TRBD2 TGTGCCAGCAGCTTAGGTGGACTAGCGGGAAACATTCAGTACTTC CASSLGGLAGNIQYF
. TRBJ1-2 TRBV5-6 TRBD1 TGTGCCAGCAGCTTGGGGCCTCGGACTACAGGGGGCGGCTACACCTTC CASSLGPRTTGGGYTF
once TRBJ1-1 TRBV29-1 . TGCAGCGTTGGCGGACAGCAGAACACTGAAGCTTTCTTT CSVGGQQNTEAFF